Described below is a single T cell receptor beta chain sequence and its context. People who had autoimmune disease history or systemic immunosuppression were excluded. Germline CDR1 is SNHLY and CDR2 is FYNNEI. Trimming removed 6 bases at V and 0 bases at J, with 11 bases between. The CDR3 covers 15 residues. The sample belongs to a study of OX40 agonist ivuxolimab in advanced cancers. The table came from immunoSEQ multiplex PCR; TCRdb's copy has only in-frame clones and leaves some out. This table holds about 73,000 clones, about nine tenths found once. The material sequenced was CD4+ or CD8+ T cells sorted from blood, taken in a trial of the OX40 agonist ivuxolimab. This sequence joins TRBV2 and TRBJ1-4, with D maybe TRBD1 (6 bases). The sequence was collected from an adult with an advanced solid tumor such as melanoma, head and neck, liver or kidney cancer. This CDR3 is CASRLDRTTNEKLFF. Here the CDR3 DNA reads TGTGCCAGCAGATTAGACAGGACAACTAATGAAAAACTGTTTTTT.